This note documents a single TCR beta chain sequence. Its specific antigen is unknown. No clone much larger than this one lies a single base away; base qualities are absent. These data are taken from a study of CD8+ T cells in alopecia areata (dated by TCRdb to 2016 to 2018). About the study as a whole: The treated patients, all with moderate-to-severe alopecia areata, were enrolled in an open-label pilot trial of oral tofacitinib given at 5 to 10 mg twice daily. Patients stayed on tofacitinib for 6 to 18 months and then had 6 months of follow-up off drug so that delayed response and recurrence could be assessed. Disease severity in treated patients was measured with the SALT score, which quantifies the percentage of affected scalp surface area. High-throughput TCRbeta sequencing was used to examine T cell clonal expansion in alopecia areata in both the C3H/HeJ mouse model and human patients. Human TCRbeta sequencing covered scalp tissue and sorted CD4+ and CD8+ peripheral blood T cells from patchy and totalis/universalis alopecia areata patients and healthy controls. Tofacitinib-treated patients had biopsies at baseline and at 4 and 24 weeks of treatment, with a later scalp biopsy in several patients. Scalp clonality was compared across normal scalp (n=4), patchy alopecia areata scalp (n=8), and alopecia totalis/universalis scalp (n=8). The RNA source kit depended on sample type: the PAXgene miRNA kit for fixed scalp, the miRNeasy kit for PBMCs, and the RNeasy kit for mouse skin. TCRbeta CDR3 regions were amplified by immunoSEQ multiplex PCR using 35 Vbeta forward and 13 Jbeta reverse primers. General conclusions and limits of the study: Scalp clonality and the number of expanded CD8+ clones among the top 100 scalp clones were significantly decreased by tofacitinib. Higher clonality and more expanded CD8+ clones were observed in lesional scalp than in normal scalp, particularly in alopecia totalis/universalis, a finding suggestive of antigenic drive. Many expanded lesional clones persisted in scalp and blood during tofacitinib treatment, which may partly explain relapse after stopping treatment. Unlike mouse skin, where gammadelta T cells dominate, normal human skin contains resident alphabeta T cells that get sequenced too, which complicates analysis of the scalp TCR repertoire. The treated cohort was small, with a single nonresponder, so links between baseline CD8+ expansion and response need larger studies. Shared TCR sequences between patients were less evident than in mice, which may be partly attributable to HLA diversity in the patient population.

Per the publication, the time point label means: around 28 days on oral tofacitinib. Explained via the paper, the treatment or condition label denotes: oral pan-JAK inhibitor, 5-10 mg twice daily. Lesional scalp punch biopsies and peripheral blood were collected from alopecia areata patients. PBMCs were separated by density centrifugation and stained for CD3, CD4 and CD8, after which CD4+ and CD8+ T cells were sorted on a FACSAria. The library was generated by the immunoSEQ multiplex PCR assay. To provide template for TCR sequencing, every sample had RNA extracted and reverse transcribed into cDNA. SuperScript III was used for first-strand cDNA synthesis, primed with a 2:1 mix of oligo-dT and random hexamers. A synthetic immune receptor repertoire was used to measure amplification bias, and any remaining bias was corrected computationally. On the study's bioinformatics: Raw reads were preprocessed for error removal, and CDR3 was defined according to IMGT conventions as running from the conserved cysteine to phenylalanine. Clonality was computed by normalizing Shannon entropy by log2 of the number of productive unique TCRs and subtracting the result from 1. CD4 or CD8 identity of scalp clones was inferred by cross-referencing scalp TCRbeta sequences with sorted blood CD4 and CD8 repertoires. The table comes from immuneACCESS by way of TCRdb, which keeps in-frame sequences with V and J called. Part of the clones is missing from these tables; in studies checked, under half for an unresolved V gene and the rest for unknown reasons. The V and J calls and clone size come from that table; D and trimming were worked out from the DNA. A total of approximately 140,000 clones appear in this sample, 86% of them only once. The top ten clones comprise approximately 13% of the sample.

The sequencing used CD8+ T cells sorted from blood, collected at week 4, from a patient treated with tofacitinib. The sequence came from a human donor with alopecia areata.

The CDR3 in this case is CSVEGTGEGPDYEQYF. The DNA sequence reads TGCAGCGTTGAAGGGACCGGGGAGGGTCCGGACTACGAGCAGTACTTC. Recombination joined TRBV29-1 with TRBJ2-7, and TRBD2 matches 7 of the central bases. Per the germline V gene, SQVTM is the CDR1 and ANQGSEA is the CDR2. The V end gives up 1 base and the J end 3 bases, leaving 12 bases in the junction not matched to a gene. Spanning cysteine to phenylalanine, the CDR3 consists of 16 amino acids. Only the CDR3 portion is preserved as DNA: 48 bases, with reading frame beginning at the first base.